Each of the 2 T cell receptor beta chains below was sequenced from the same sample in a study of memory CD8 T cells in hepatitis C reinfection. Libraries were prepared by immunoSEQ multiplex PCR; TCRdb keeps only in-frame clonotypes and omits some of them. The sample shows some 50,000 clones, 89% of them seen only once. Specified time point: late/post reinfection, 12 to 24 weeks after detection. TCR sequencing was done directly ex vivo on sorted cells, without expansion in vitro. The specimen was naive CD8+ T cells sorted from blood. The receptors come from a man younger than 30 with hepatitis C virus infection.

The V and J genes are TRBV5-5 and TRBJ1-1; no clear D. The CDR3 totals 13 residues. Trimming took 0 bases from V and 2 from J, leaving 5 bases between them. Germline CDR1 SGHKS, CDR2 YYEKEE (reference sequence). The CDR3 region has the DNA TGTGCCAGCAGCTTGGGCCTAAACACTGAAGCTTTCTTT. Translation gives CASSLGLNTEAFF.

The chain links TRBV27 to TRBJ2-7, with D maybe TRBD1 (5 bases). Germline values: CDR1 MNHEY, CDR2 SMNVEV (reference sequence). The V end lost 2 bases, the J end lost 0 bases, and 11 bases lay between the germline ends. The CDR3 contains 15 residues. This chain's CDR3 is CASSLDQGSSYEQYF. CDR3 nucleotides: TGTGCCAGCAGTTTAGACCAGGGTAGCTCCTACGAGCAGTACTTC.